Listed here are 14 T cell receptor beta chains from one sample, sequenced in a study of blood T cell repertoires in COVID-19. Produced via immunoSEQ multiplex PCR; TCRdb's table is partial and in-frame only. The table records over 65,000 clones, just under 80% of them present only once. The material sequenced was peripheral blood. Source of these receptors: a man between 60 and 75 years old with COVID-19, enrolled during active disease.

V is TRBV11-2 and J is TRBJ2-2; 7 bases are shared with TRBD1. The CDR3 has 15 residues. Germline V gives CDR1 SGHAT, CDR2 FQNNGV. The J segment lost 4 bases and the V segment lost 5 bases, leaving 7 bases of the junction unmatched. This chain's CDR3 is CASSPVTGPTGELFF. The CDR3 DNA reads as TGTGCCAGCAGCCCAGTGACAGGGCCCACCGGGGAGCTGTTTTTT.

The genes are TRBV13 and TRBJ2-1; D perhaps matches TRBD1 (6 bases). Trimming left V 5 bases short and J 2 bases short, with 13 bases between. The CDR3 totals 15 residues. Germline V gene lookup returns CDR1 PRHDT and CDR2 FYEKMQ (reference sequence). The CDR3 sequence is CASSPQGLTYNEQFF. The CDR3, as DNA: TGTGCCAGCAGCCCACAGGGTCTGACCTACAATGAGCAGTTCTTC.

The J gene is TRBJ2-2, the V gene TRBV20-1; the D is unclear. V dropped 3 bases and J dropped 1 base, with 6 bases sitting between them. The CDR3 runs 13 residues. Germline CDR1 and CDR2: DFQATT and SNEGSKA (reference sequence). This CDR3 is CSASDLNTGELFF. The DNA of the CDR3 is TGCAGTGCTAGTGACCTGAACACCGGGGAGCTGTTTTTT.

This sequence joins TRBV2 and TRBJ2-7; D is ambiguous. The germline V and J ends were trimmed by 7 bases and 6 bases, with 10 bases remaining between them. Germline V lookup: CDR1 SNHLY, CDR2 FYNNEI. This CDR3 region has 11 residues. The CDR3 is CASTEETEQYF. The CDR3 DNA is TGTGCCAGCACCGAGGAAACCGAGCAGTACTTC.

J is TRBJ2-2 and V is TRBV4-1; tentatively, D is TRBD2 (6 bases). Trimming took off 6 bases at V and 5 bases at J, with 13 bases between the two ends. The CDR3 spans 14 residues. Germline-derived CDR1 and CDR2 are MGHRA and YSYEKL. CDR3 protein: CASRVRERTGELFF. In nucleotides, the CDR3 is TGCGCCAGCAGAGTCCGGGAGAGGACCGGGGAGCTGTTTTTT.

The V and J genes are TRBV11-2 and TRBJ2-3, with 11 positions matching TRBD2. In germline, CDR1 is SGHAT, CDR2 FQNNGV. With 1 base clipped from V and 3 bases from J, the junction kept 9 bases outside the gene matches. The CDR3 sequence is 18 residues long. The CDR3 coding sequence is TGTGCCAGCAGCTTAGGGGCTCTAGCGGGGGGAATAACAGATACGCAGTATTTT. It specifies CASSLGALAGGITDTQYF. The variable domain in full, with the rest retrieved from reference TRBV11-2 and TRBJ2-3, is EAGVAQSPRYKIIEKRQSVAFWCNPISGHATLYWYQQILGQGPKLLIQFQNNGVVDDSQLPKDRFSAERLKGVDSTLKIQPAKLEDSAVYLCASSLGALAGGITDTQYFGPGTRLTVL.

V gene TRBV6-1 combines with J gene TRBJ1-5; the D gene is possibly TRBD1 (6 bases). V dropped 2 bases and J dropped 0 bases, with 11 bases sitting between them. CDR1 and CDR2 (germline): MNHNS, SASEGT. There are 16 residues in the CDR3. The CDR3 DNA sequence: TGTGCCAGCAGTGAACCGACAGGCTATAGCAATCAGCCCCAGCATTTT. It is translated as CASSEPTGYSNQPQHF.

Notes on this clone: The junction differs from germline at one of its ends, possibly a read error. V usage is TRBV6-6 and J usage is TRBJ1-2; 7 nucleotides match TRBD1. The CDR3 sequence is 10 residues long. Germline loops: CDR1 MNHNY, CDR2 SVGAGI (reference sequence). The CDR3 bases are TGTGCCAGCAGGGGGGACAGTTCGAACTTC. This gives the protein CASRGDSSNF.

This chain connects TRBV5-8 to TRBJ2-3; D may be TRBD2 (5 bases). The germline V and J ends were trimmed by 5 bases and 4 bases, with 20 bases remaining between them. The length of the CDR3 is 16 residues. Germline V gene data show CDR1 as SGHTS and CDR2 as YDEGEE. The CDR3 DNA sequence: TGTGCCAGCAGACCACGGTCCACGACGAGGGCAGATACGCAGTATTTT. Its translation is CASRPRSTTRADTQYF.

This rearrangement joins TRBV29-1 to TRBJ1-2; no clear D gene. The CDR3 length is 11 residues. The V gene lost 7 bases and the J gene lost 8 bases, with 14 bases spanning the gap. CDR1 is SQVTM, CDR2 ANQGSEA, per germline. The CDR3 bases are TGCAGCGCCCACACGGGTCGGGGCTACACCTTC. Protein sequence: CSAHTGRGYTF.

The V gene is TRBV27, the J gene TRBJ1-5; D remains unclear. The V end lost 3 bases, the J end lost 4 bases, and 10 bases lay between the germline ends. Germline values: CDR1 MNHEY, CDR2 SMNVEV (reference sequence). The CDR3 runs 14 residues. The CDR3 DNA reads TGTGCCAGCAGTTTGGGCGGGGAGAATCAGCCCCAGCATTTT. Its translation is CASSLGGENQPQHF.

The CDR3 reads CASSPWTSSRSYNEQFF. The CDR3 region has the DNA TGTGCCAGCAGCCCATGGACTAGCTCCCGATCCTACAATGAGCAGTTCTTC. The chain uses TRBV7-6 and TRBJ2-1; 8 nucleotides match TRBD2. This CDR3 is 17 amino acids long. V trimming: 5 bases; J trimming: 1 base; junction bases outside the gene matches: 10. Germline V gene data show CDR1 as SGHVS and CDR2 as FNYEAQ.

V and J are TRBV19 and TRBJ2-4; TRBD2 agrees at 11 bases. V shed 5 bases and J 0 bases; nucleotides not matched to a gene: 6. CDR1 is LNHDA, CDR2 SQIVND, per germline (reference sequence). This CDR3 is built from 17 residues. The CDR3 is CASSALAGDIAKNIQYF. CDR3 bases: TGTGCCAGTAGTGCACTAGCGGGAGATATAGCCAAAAACATTCAGTACTTC.

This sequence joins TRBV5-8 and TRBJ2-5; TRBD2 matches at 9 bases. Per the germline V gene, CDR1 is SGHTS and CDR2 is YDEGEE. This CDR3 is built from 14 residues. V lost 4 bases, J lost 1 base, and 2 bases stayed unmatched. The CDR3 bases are TGTGCCAGCAGCGCGGGACTAGCCCAAGAGACCCAGTACTTC. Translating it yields CASSAGLAQETQYF.